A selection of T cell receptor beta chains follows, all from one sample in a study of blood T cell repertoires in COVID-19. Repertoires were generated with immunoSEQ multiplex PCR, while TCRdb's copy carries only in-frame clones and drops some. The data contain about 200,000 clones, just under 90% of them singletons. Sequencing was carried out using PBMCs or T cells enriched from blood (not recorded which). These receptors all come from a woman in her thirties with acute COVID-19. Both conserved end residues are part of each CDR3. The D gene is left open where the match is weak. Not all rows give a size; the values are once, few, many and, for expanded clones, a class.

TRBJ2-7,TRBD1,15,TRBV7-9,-,TGTGCCAGCAGCGGTGAGGGGGCTTCTGATTACGAGCAGTACTTC,CASSGEGASDYEQYF
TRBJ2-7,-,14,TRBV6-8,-,TGTGCCAGCATATCTAGGGGTCTGTGCTACGAGCAGTACTTC,CASISRGLCYEQYF
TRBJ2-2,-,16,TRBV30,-,TGTGCCTGGACAAACCCCAGGTCGGCGAACACCGGGGAGCTGTTTTTT,CAWTNPRSANTGELFF
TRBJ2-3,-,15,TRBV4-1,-,TGCGCCAGCAGCAACAACAGGGGAGGAACAGATACGCAGTATTTT,CASSNNRGGTDTQYF
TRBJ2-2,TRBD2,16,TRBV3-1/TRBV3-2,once,TGTGCCAGCAGCCCTCGTGCGGGGGGGAACACCGGGGAGCTGTTTTTT,CASSPRAGGNTGELFF
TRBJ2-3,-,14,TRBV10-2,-,TGCGCCAGTCACCGGGTCGGTATCTCAGATACGCAGTATTTT,CASHRVGISDTQYF
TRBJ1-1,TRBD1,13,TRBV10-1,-,TGCGCCAGCAGCAGGACAGGGAACACTGAAGCTTTCTTT,CASSRTGNTEAFF
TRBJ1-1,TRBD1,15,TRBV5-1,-,TGCGCCAGCAGCGAAGGACAGGGGGGGTACACTGAAGCTTTCTTT,CASSEGQGGYTEAFF
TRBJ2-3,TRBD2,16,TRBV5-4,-,TGTGCCAGCAGCTTGTATACGGGGGGTCAGGTAGATACGCAGTATTTT,CASSLYTGGQVDTQYF
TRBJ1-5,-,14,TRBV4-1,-,TGCGCCAGCAGCGTGCAGGGAGGAAATCAGCCCCAGCATTTT,CASSVQGGNQPQHF
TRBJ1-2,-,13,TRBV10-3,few,TGTGCCATCAGTGAACCAAGGACTTGGGGCTACACCTTC,CAISEPRTWGYTF
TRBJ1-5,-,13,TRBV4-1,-,TGCGCCAGCAGCCGGGCCCTCAATCAGCCCCAGCATTTT,CASSRALNQPQHF
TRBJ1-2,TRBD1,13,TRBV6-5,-,TGTGCCAGCAACCCACAGGGGGACTATGGCTACACCTTC,CASNPQGDYGYTF
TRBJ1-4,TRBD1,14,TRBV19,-,TGTGCCAGTAGTCCGACAGGGCCCTATGAAAAACTGTTTTTT,CASSPTGPYEKLFF
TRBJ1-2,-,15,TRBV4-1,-,TGCGCCAGCAGCCTCCCGACAGGTCCTAACTATGGCTACACCTTC,CASSLPTGPNYGYTF
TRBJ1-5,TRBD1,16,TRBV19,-,TGTGCCAGTAGTGTGTCAGGGGGAACTAGCAATCAGCCCCAGCATTTT,CASSVSGGTSNQPQHF
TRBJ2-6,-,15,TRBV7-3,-,TGTGCCAGCAGCTCTGGGGCATCGGGGGCCAACGTCCTGACTTTC,CASSSGASGANVLTF
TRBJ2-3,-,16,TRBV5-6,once,TGTGCCAGCAGTCTTCGGTGGCGAGGCAGCACAGATACGCAGTATTTT,CASSLRWRGSTDTQYF
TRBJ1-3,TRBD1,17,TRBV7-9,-,TGTGCCAGCAGCCCGGAACAGGGGGCGCCCTTGGGAAACACCATATATTTT,CASSPEQGAPLGNTIYF
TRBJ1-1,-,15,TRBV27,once,TGTGCCAGCAGAGGGAGGGGAGGGGGGAACACTGAAGCTTTCTTT,CASRGRGGGNTEAFF
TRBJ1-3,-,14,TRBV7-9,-,TGTGCCAGCAGTCCGATGACAGCTGGAAACACCATATATTTT,CASSPMTAGNTIYF
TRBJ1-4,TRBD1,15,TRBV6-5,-,TGTGCCAGCAGTAGGGACAGGGGAGAGAATGAAAAACTGTTTTTT,CASSRDRGENEKLFF
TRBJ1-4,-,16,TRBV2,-,TGTGCCAGCAGCCAATACGGGACTTCTCGCGGTGAAAAACTGTTTTTT,CASSQYGTSRGEKLFF
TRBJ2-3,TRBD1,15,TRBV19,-,TGTGCCAGTAGTATAGTCGGACAGGGAACAGATACGCAGTATTTT,CASSIVGQGTDTQYF
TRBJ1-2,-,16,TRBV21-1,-,TGTGCCAGCAGCAAAGGCATACATCAGTTGGACTATGGCTACACCTTC,CASSKGIHQLDYGYTF
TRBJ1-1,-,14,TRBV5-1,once,TGCGCCAGCAGCCCCAACTCACAGGGCACTGAAGCTTTCTTT,CASSPNSQGTEAFF
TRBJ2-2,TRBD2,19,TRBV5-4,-,TGTGCCAGCAGCTTTCCTGGACTAGCGGGGGGGCCCAACACCGGGGAGCTGTTTTTT,CASSFPGLAGGPNTGELFF
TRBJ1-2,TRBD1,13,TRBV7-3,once,TGTGCCAGCAGTCTAACAGGGGCTTGGGGCTACACCTTC,CASSLTGAWGYTF
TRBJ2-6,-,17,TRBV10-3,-,TGTGCCATCAGTGAGTCTCGGGGTGCAGGAGGGGCCAACGTCCTGACTTTC,CAISESRGAGGANVLTF
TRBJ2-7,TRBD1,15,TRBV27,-,TGTGCCAGCAGTACTCATGGACAGGCCATTTACGAGCAGTACTTC,CASSTHGQAIYEQYF
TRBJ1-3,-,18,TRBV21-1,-,TGTGCCAGCAGCTCTGAAGGGGGTATCCTAGACTCTGGAAACACCATATATTTT,CASSSEGGILDSGNTIYF
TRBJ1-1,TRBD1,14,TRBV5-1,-,TGCGCCAGCAGCTTGGAGCAGGACAGGGGTGAAGCTTTCTTT,CASSLEQDRGEAFF
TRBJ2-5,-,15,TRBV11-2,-,TGTGCCAGCAGCCAAACACTAGGACGCCAAGAGACCCAGTACTTC,CASSQTLGRQETQYF
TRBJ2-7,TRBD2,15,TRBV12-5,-,TGTGCTAGTGCCCGAAGACGAGGGGAGGGATACGAGCAGTACTTC,CASARRRGEGYEQYF
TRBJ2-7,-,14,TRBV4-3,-,TGCGCCAGCAGCCAAGATGGACAGTCCTACGAGCAGTACTTC,CASSQDGQSYEQYF
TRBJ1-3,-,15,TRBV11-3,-,TGTGCCAGCAGCATTCTGGACGGGGATGGAAACACCATATATTTT,CASSILDGDGNTIYF
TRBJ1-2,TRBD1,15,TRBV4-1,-,TGCGCCAGCAGCCCTCCCGTGGACAGGGCCTCTGGCTACACCTTC,CASSPPVDRASGYTF
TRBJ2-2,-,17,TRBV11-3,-,TGTGCCAGCAGCTTAGATCGGTTTAGCTCGAACACCGGGGAGCTGTTTTTT,CASSLDRFSSNTGELFF
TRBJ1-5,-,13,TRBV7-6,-,TGTGCCAGCAGCGAAAACCAGTGGCAGCCCCAGCATTTT,CASSENQWQPQHF
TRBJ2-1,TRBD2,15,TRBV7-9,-,TGTGCCAGCAGCCATCGGGACGGGGGGTACAATGAGCAGTTCTTC,CASSHRDGGYNEQFF
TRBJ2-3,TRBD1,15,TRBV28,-,TGTGCCAGCAGCCGGGACAGCCGATCCTCAGATACGCAGTATTTT,CASSRDSRSSDTQYF
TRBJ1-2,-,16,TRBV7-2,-,TGTGCCAGCAGCTTGCTAGGACAAAGCCATAACTATGGCTACACCTTC,CASSLLGQSHNYGYTF
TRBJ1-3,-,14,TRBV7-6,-,TGTGCCAGCAGCTTAGGGGGGGCTGGAAACACCATATATTTT,CASSLGGAGNTIYF
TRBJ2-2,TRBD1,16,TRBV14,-,TGTGCCAGCAGCCAGTGGGACAGGGGAGTGACCGGGGAGCTGTTTTTT,CASSQWDRGVTGELFF
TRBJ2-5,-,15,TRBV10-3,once,TGTGCCATCAGTGAGTCGTGGGGAGATGGGGAGACCCAGTACTTC,CAISESWGDGETQYF
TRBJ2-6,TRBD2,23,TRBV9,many,TGTGCCAGCAGCGTACTCCCCGGGGGTACGGGATTGGGGAGGGCCTCTGGGGCCAACGTCCTGACTTTC,CASSVLPGGTGLGRASGANVLTF
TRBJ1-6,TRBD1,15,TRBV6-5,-,TGTGCCAGCACCCCCGACAGGGCGAATAATTCACCCCTCCACTTT,CASTPDRANNSPLHF
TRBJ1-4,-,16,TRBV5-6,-,TGTGCCAGCAGCTTGAATGGCGGGGCATCGGGGGAAAAACTGTTTTTT,CASSLNGGASGEKLFF
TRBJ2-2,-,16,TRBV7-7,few,TGTGCCAGCAGCTTAGGTAGAGCACCGAACACCGGGGAGCTGTTTTTT,CASSLGRAPNTGELFF
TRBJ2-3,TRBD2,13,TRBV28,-,TGTGCCAGTTTAGCGGGGGGTTCGGATACGCAGTATTTT,CASLAGGSDTQYF
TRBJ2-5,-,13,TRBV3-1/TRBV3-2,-,TGTGCCAGCAGCCAAGGACAGGGAGGGACCCAGTACTTC,CASSQGQGGTQYF
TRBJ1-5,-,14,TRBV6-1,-,TGTGCCAGCAGTGATAGGGGCCTGAATCAGCCCCAGCATTTT,CASSDRGLNQPQHF
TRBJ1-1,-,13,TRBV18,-,TGTGCCAGCTCACCCCTAGGGAACACTGAAGCTTTCTTT,CASSPLGNTEAFF
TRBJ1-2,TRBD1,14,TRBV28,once,TGTGCCAGCATCGGGACAGCAAGTAACTATGGCTACACCTTC,CASIGTASNYGYTF
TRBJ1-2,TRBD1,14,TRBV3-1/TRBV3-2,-,TGTGCCAGCAGCCCGGGACAGGGGGCTAATGGCTACACCTTC,CASSPGQGANGYTF
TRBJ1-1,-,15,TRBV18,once,TGTGCCAGCTCACCACAGCAGGGGCGGGGGACTGAAGCTTTCTTT,CASSPQQGRGTEAFF
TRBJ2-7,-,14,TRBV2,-,TGTGCCAGCAGTAGGGATTGGACGTCGGGGGAGCAGTACTTC,CASSRDWTSGEQYF
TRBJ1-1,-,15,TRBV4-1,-,TGCGCCAGCAGCCAAGCAGTCTATATGGAGACTGAAGCTTTCTTT,CASSQAVYMETEAFF
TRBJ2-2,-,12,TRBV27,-,TGTGCCAGCAGACATTCCGCCGGGGAGCTGTTTTTT,CASRHSAGELFF
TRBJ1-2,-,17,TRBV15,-,TGTGCCACCAGCAGAGATTTTGATTTGGAGGCTAACTATGGCTACACCTTC,CATSRDFDLEANYGYTF